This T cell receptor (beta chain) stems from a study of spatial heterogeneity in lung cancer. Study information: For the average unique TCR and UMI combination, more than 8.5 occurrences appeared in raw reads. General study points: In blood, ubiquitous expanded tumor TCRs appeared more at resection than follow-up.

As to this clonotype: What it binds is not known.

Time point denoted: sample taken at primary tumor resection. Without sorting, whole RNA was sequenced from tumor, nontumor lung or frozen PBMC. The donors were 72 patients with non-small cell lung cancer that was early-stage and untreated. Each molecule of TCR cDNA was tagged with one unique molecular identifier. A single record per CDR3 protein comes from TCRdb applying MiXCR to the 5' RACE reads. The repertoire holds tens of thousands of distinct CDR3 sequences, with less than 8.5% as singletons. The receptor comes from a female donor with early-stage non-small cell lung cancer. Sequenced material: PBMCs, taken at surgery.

As DNA, the CDR3 is TGTGCCAGTAGTCTCCAGGTGAACACCGGGGAGCTGTTTTTT. Its translation is CASSLQVNTGELFF. This sequence joins TRBV19 and TRBJ2-2, with unresolved D. V was shortened by 5 bases and J by 1 base, with 8 bases between the two germline ends. Per the germline V gene, CDR1 is LNHDA and CDR2 is SQIVND (reference sequence). The CDR3 runs to 14 residues.